These 32 T cell receptor beta chains were all obtained from the same sample, sequenced in a study of shared clonotypes between healthy human individuals. Only in-frame clones appear in the TCRdb table, and some are missing; sequencing was by immunoSEQ multiplex PCR. The data hold about 1.5 million clones, with 96% observed a single time. Sample: naive CD4+ T cells sorted from blood. Subset described: CD45RA+ positively selected. The receptors here all came from a man younger than 40 in good health.

The V call is TRBV7-8, the J call TRBJ2-3, with TRBD1 identical over 12 bases. The CDR3 has 16 amino acids. Germline trimming cut 5 bases from V and 6 bases from J; bases unmatched to any gene: 9. Germline CDR1 SGHVS, CDR2 FQNEAQ. The CDR3 DNA reads TGTGCCAGCAGCGATCCGGGACAGGGGGCTGTCGATACGCAGTATTTT. Its translation is CASSDPGQGAVDTQYF.

The chain combines TRBV19 with TRBJ2-6; 7 bases line up with TRBD1. The germline gives CDR1 LNHDA, CDR2 SQIVND (reference sequence). This CDR3 region has 21 residues. V shed 4 bases, J shed 0 bases, and the junction held 18 bases outside the gene matches. The CDR3 reads CASSTSGTVYDGSSGANVLTF. The CDR3 DNA sequence: TGTGCCAGTAGTACCTCCGGGACAGTGTACGATGGGAGCTCTGGGGCCAACGTCCTGACTTTC.

The chain is built from TRBV18 and TRBJ2-3; 8 bases align to TRBD1. The germline CDR1 and CDR2 sequences are KGHSH and LQKENI. V shed 0 bases and J 3 bases; nucleotides not matched to a gene: 5. The CDR3 contains 16 residues. The chain's CDR3 is CASSPPGWTGTDTQYF. The CDR3 coding sequence is TGTGCCAGCTCACCACCGGGTTGGACAGGGACAGATACGCAGTATTTT.

The rearrangement joins TRBV7-9 to TRBJ2-6; D is unclear. The V gene's germline CDR1 is SEHNR and CDR2 FQNEAQ (reference sequence). The V end lost 2 bases, the J end lost 2 bases, and 4 bases lay between the germline ends. The CDR3 totals 14 residues. The CDR3 region is CASSLRPGANVLTF. The DNA of the CDR3 is TGTGCCAGCAGCTTAAGGCCTGGGGCCAACGTCCTGACTTTC.

The chain employs TRBV19 and TRBJ1-2, with D possibly TRBD1 on 5 matching bases. The CDR3 length is 15 residues. Germline V gene sequence: CDR1 LNHDA, CDR2 SQIVND (reference sequence). Trimming left V 7 bases short and J 3 bases short, with 18 bases between. The CDR3 region has the DNA TGTGCCAGTACCTTGACAGCTGACGGGTACTATGGCTACACCTTC. Translation: CASTLTADGYYGYTF.

The J gene is TRBJ2-7, the V gene TRBV5-1; D ambiguous. The germline V gene has CDR1 SGHRS and CDR2 YFSETQ. Trimming stripped 5 bases from V and 4 bases from J, with 16 bases between. This CDR3 is built from 14 residues. The CDR3 sequence: CASSSGPTNYEQYF. The CDR3 nucleotides are TGCGCCAGCAGTTCCGGGCCGACCAATTACGAGCAGTACTTC.

The chain is built from TRBV5-1 and TRBJ2-3, with 8 bases lining up with TRBD2. Germline V gene lookup returns CDR1 SGHRS and CDR2 YFSETQ. Trimming cost V 6 bases and J 4 bases; bases outside gene matches: 10. The CDR3 spans 15 residues. The CDR3 coding sequence is TGCGCCAGCAAGGCCGGGAGGGCCGGTTCAGATACGCAGTATTTT. Amino acids: CASKAGRAGSDTQYF. The full variable domain, its missing parts supplied by reference TRBV5-1 and TRBJ2-3, is KAGVTQTPRYLIKTRGQQVTLSCSPISGHRSVSWYQQTPGQGLQFLFEYFSETQRNKGNFPGRFSGRQFSNSRSEMNVSTLELGDSALYLCASKAGRAGSDTQYFGPGTRLTVL.

The V gene is TRBV6-6, the J gene TRBJ2-7, with D possibly TRBD1 on 5 matching bases. The CDR3 has 14 residues. V was cut by 5 bases and J by 3 bases, with 14 bases left in between. CDR1 MNHNY and CDR2 SVGAGI come from the germline V gene (reference sequence). The CDR3 sequence: CASSRSVDSYEQYF. For the CDR3, the DNA is TGTGCCAGCAGTCGATCGGTCGACAGCTACGAGCAGTACTTC.

This clone has just one count. V is TRBV10-1 and J is TRBJ2-1, with 12 bases matching TRBD2. CDR1 and CDR2 from the germline V gene are WNHNN and SYGVQD (reference sequence). With 10 bases clipped from V and 0 bases from J, the junction kept 7 bases outside the gene matches. This CDR3 region has 16 residues. CDR3 in amino acids: CATSSGRAGSYNEQFF. DNA for the CDR3: TGCGCCACCTCTAGCGGGAGGGCTGGCTCCTACAATGAGCAGTTCTTC.

This clone has a single count. The J gene is TRBJ1-1, the V gene TRBV9; D uncertain. Trimming took 1 base from V and 4 from J, leaving 14 bases between them. The CDR3 length is 15 residues. CDR1 is SGDLS and CDR2 is YYNGEE in the germline V gene. CDR3 residues: CASSVSTSRSTEAFF. The CDR3 DNA reads as TGTGCCAGCAGCGTATCAACTTCACGGAGCACTGAAGCTTTCTTT.

A word on this clone: One junction end does not reproduce the germline sequence, and a read error may be involved. Distinct nucleotide sequences in the sample also encode this CDR3. The CDR3 region has the DNA TGCGCCTCCGGACAGAGACTCACAGATACGCAATATTTT. This gives the protein CASGQRLTDTQYF. The rearrangement joins TRBV4-3 to TRBJ2-3; TRBD1 is a possible D gene (6 bases). The CDR3 is made up of 13 amino acids. In germline, CDR1 is LGHNA, CDR2 YSLEER.

This clone was recorded once. As DNA, the CDR3 is TGTGCCAGCAGTGACGTTTCGGTAGCATGGACTGCGAACACCGGGGAGCTGTTTTTT. This encodes CASSDVSVAWTANTGELFF. The V and J genes are TRBV6-1 and TRBJ2-2; TRBD2 might be the D (5 bases). With 3 bases removed from V and 0 bases from J, the gap between germline ends came to 20 bases. The CDR3 sequence is 19 residues long. From germline, CDR1 is MNHNS and CDR2 SASEGT.

This chain joins TRBV19 and TRBJ1-1; D call uncertain. Looked up from germline, CDR1 is LNHDA and CDR2 is SQIVND (reference sequence). The CDR3 length is 11 residues. Trimming pared 6 bases from V and 2 bases from J, leaving 4 bases between. The chain's CDR3 is CASSSNTEAFF. In DNA form, the CDR3 reads TGTGCCAGTAGCAGTAACACTGAAGCTTTCTTT.

The genes are TRBV7-6 and TRBJ2-2; 9 positions agree with TRBD1. Germline CDR1 reads SGHVS; CDR2 reads FNYEAQ. The CDR3 totals 16 residues. V was clipped by 6 bases and J by 6 bases; unmatched bases: 11. In DNA form, the CDR3 reads TGTGCCAGCAGGAGCCCGGGACAGGGTATTCCCGGGGAGCTGTTTTTT. Protein: CASRSPGQGIPGELFF.

V is TRBV18 and J is TRBJ2-1, with D perhaps assigned TRBD1 or TRBD2 (5 bases each). V lost 6 bases and J lost 8, with 14 bases in between. The CDR3 has 13 residues. Germline V gene data show CDR1 as KGHSH and CDR2 as LQKENI. The CDR3 DNA is TGTGCCAGCTCCCGGGGACCGGTCGATGAGCAGTTCTTC. This translates into CASSRGPVDEQFF.

The V gene is TRBV28, the J gene TRBJ2-5; TRBD1 matches at 7 bases. V lost 7 bases, J lost 1 base, and 9 bases stayed unmatched. CDR1 and CDR2 (germline): MDHEN, SYDVKM. The CDR3 totals 15 residues. The CDR3 is CASTSPSGGQETQYF. The DNA for the CDR3 is TGTGCCAGCACCTCTCCCTCAGGGGGCCAAGAGACCCAGTACTTC.

This clone showed up just once. J is TRBJ2-7 and V is TRBV28; 12 nucleotides match TRBD2. This CDR3 has 16 residues. V shed 3 bases and J 3 bases; nucleotides not matched to a gene: 6. Germline CDR1 MDHEN, CDR2 SYDVKM. This CDR3 reads CASSLGGTSGFYEQYF. CDR3 in DNA: TGTGCCAGCAGTTTGGGAGGGACTAGCGGGTTCTACGAGCAGTACTTC.

The V gene is TRBV14, the J gene TRBJ2-1; 9 nucleotides line up with TRBD2. CDR1 and CDR2 from the germline V gene are SGHDN and FVKESK. The CDR3 runs 18 residues. V gave up 1 base and J gave up 2 bases; unmatched junction bases: 9. The DNA of the CDR3 is TGTGCCAGCAGCCAAGGGACCCTGGCGGGAGGGGCCTACAATGAGCAGTTCTTC. This translates into CASSQGTLAGGAYNEQFF.

The chain uses TRBV7-2 and TRBJ2-7; 9 bases line up with TRBD2. Germline V lookup: CDR1 SGHTA, CDR2 FQGNSA. There are 14 residues in the CDR3. V lost 5 bases and J lost 6; bases outside the gene matches: 8. The CDR3 here is CASSVSGRKTEQYF. CDR3 bases: TGTGCCAGCAGCGTTAGCGGGAGAAAAACCGAGCAGTACTTC.

The chain couples TRBV5-1 to TRBJ2-2; 7 positions agree with TRBD1. Losses at the gene ends were 3 bases for V and 6 bases for J; bases not matched to a gene: 8. The CDR3 contains 15 residues. The V gene's germline CDR1 is SGHRS and CDR2 YFSETQ. In DNA form, the CDR3 reads TGCGCCAGCAGCTCGGGACAGTTAGGATCCGGGGAGCTGTTTTTT. As protein: CASSSGQLGSGELFF.

The chain carries TRBV2 and TRBJ1-5; D is unclear. V was pared by 4 bases and J by 7 bases, with 17 bases between. This CDR3 comprises 15 residues. CDR1 and CDR2 from the germline V gene are SNHLY and FYNNEI. CDR3 sequence reads: CASSGSGRTGQPQHF. As DNA, the CDR3 is TGTGCCAGCAGTGGTTCAGGCCGGACGGGACAGCCCCAGCATTTT.

Here the CDR3 reads CATSRDLGTSGGNEQFF. Here the CDR3 DNA reads TGTGCCACCAGCAGAGATCTGGGGACTAGCGGAGGTAATGAGCAGTTCTTC. The chain combines TRBV15 with TRBJ2-1; 11 bases match TRBD2. After removal of 0 bases from V and 7 bases from J, the junction contained 8 bases not matched to a gene. In germline, CDR1 is LNHNV, CDR2 YYDKDF (reference sequence). The CDR3 length is 17 residues.

The rearrangement uses TRBV5-1 and TRBJ1-4, with a possible D match to TRBD1 (6 bases). Germline values: CDR1 SGHRS, CDR2 YFSETQ. This CDR3 has 14 residues. V lost 4 bases, J lost 8 bases, and 15 bases lay in between. The CDR3 loop is CASSVGGLKEKLFF. CDR3 sequence (DNA): TGCGCCAGCAGCGTGGGGGGCTTAAAGGAAAAACTGTTTTTT.

The chain couples TRBV2 to TRBJ2-7, with a weak D call TRBD2 (5 bases). The CDR3 contains 15 residues. V was cut by 6 bases and J by 6 bases, with 21 bases left in between. Looked up from germline, CDR1 is SNHLY and CDR2 is FYNNEI. This chain's CDR3 is CASRPRMASEGEQYF. CDR3 nucleotide sequence: TGTGCCAGCAGACCCCGAATGGCCTCAGAGGGCGAGCAGTACTTC.

This clone occurred once. This sequence joins TRBV9 and TRBJ2-1; D possibly corresponds to TRBD2 (6 bases). CDR3 length: 13 amino acids. Looked up from germline, CDR1 is SGDLS and CDR2 is YYNGEE. The germline V and J ends were trimmed by 3 bases and 9 bases, with 13 bases remaining between them. The CDR3 sequence: CASSATRWGEQFF. The CDR3 bases are TGTGCCAGCAGCGCGACTAGATGGGGTGAGCAGTTCTTC.

Of note for this clone: The identical CDR3 is also encoded by other nucleotide sequences in the sample. This chain connects TRBV10-3 to TRBJ2-3; TRBD1 matches at 9 bases. After removal of 6 bases from V and 3 bases from J, the junction contained 4 bases not matched to a gene. Germline loops: CDR1 ENHRY, CDR2 SYGVKD. This CDR3 contains 14 residues. In nucleotides, the CDR3 is TGTGCCATCAGCGCCGGGACAGGGACAGATACGCAGTATTTT. This gives the protein CAISAGTGTDTQYF.

This sequence joins TRBV30 and TRBJ2-5, with no clear D. The V gene's germline CDR1 is GTSNPN and CDR2 SVGIG (reference sequence). The CDR3 consists of 13 residues. V was cut by 2 bases and J by 3 bases, with 10 bases left in between. The CDR3 is CAWSWTGKETQYF. The CDR3 DNA is TGTGCCTGGAGTTGGACCGGAAAAGAGACCCAGTACTTC.

The chain recombines TRBV19 with TRBJ2-3, with 8 bases lining up with TRBD2. V was pared by 7 bases and J by 3 bases, with 15 bases of the junction left unmatched. The germline V gene encodes CDR1 LNHDA and CDR2 SQIVND (reference sequence). The CDR3 is 17 amino acids. Here the CDR3 reads CASTLAGSGSRTDTQYF. In DNA, the CDR3 is TGTGCCAGTACCCTAGCAGGGAGCGGGAGTAGGACAGATACGCAGTATTTT.

The chain combines TRBV2 with TRBJ1-2; TRBD1 aligns across 9 bases. The CDR3 consists of 15 residues. Trimming removed 11 bases from V and 8 bases from J; junction bases left unmatched: 18. CDR1 is SNHLY, CDR2 FYNNEI, per germline. The CDR3 is CAALPNRDRVWGYTF. As DNA, the CDR3 is TGTGCCGCATTGCCTAACCGGGACAGGGTTTGGGGCTACACCTTC. The whole variable domain, remainder taken from reference TRBV2 and TRBJ1-2, is EPEVTQTPSHQVTQMGQEVILRCVPISNHLYFYWYRQILGQKVEFLVSFYNNEISEKSEIFDDQFSVERPDGSNFTLKIRSTKLEDSAMYFCAALPNRDRVWGYTFGSGTRLTVV.

Points on this clone: Other DNA sequences within the sample encode an identical CDR3. V gene TRBV6-1 combines with J gene TRBJ2-7, with D unresolved. The CDR3 is made up of 12 amino acids. Germline CDR1 reads MNHNS; CDR2 reads SASEGT. Trimming cost V 6 bases and J 2 bases, with 8 bases left between them. CDR3: CASSLLAYEQYF. The CDR3 DNA sequence: TGTGCCAGCAGCTTACTGGCCTACGAGCAGTACTTC.

J is TRBJ2-7 and V is TRBV5-6, with 9 bases aligning to TRBD2. The CDR3 loop spans 15 amino acids. Looked up from germline, CDR1 is SGHDT and CDR2 is YYEEEE. V gave up 2 bases and J gave up 2 bases; unmatched junction bases: 5. The CDR3 region has the DNA TGTGCCAGCAGCTTAGGCGCGGGAGGGACCTACGAGCAGTACTTC. This encodes CASSLGAGGTYEQYF. The whole variable domain, remainder taken from reference TRBV5-6 and TRBJ2-7, is DAGVTQSPTHLIKTRGQQVTLRCSPKSGHDTVSWYQQALGQGPQFIFQYYEEEERQRGNFPDRFSGHQFPNYSSELNVNALLLGDSALYLCASSLGAGGTYEQYFGPGTRLTVT.

This clone was found once. The chain links TRBV14 to TRBJ2-5, with 11 bases identical to TRBD1. The V gene's germline CDR1 is SGHDN and CDR2 FVKESK. Germline trimming cut 4 bases from V and 4 bases from J; bases unmatched to any gene: 8. There are 16 residues in the CDR3. CDR3 sequence reads: CASSPSGTGGGETQYF. As DNA, the CDR3 is TGTGCCAGCAGCCCTTCAGGGACAGGGGGAGGAGAGACCCAGTACTTC. Combining the CDR3 with reference TRBV14 and TRBJ2-5 gives the whole variable domain EAGVTQFPSHSVIEKGQTVTLRCDPISGHDNLYWYRRVMGKEIKFLLHFVKESKQDESGMPNNRFLAERTGGTYSTLKVQPAELEDSGVYFCASSPSGTGGGETQYFGPGTRLLVL.